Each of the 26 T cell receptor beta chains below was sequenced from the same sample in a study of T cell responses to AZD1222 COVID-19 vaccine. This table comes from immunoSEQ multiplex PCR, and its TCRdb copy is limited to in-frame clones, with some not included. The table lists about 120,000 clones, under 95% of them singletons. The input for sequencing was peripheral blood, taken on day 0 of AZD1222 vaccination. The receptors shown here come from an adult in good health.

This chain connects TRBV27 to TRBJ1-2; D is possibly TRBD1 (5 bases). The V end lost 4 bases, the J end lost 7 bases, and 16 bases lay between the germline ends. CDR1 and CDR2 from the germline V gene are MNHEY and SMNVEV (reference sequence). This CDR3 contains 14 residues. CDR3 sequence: CASSSARGRGGYTF. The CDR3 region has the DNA TGTGCCAGCAGTTCGGCGCGGGGTAGGGGTGGCTACACCTTC.

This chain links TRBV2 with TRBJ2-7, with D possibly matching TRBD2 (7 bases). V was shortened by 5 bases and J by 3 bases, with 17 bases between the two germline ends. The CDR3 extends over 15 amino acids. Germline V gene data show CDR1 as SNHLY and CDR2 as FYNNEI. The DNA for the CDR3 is TGTGCCAGCAGTCCTCCGGGGGGCCCTGACTACGAGCAGTACTTC. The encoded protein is CASSPPGGPDYEQYF.

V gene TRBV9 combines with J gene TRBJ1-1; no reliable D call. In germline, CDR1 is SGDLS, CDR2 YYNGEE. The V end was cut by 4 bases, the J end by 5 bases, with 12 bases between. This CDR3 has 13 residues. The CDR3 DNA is TGTGCCAGCAGCCCACTGACCTGGACTGAAGCTTTCTTT. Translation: CASSPLTWTEAFF.

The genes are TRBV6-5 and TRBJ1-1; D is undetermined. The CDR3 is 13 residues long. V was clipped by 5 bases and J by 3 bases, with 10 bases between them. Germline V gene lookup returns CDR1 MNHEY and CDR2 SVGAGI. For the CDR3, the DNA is TGTGCCAGCAGTAACGTAGCTGACACTGAAGCTTTCTTT. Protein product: CASSNVADTEAFF.

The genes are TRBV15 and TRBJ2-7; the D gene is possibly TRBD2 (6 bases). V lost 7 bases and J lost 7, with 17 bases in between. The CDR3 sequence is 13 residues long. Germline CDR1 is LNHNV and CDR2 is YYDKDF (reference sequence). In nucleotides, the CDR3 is TGTGCCACCACATTGGGGCTTGGAGGGGAGCAGTACTTC. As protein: CATTLGLGGEQYF.

CDR3 sequence: CASSLQTSGAEQFF. In DNA, the CDR3 is TGTGCCAGCAGCCTCCAGACTAGCGGGGCCGAGCAGTTCTTC. The V and J genes are TRBV27 and TRBJ2-1, with 11 bases lining up with TRBD2. V lost 6 bases and J lost 10; bases outside the gene matches: 8. This CDR3 region has 14 residues. From germline, CDR1 is MNHEY and CDR2 SMNVEV (reference sequence).

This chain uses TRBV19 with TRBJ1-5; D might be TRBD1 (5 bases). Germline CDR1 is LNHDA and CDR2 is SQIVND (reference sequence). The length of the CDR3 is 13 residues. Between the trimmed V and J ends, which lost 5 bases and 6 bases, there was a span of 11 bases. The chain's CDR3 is CASSPPRGQPQHF. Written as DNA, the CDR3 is TGTGCCAGTAGTCCACCGAGGGGTCAGCCCCAGCATTTT.

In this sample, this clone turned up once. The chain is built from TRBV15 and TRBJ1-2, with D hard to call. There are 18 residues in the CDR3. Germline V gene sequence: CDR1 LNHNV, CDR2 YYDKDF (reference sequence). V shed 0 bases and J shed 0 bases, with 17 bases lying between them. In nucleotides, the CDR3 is TGTGCCACCAGCAGAGACATCGGGATGAACCCAGCTAACTATGGCTACACCTTC. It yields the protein CATSRDIGMNPANYGYTF.

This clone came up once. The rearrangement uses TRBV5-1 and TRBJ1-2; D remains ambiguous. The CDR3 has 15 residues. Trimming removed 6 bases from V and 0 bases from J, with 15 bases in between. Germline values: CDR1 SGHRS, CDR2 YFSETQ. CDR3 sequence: CASMTDPLANYGYTF. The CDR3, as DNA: TGCGCCAGCATGACGGACCCTTTAGCTAACTATGGCTACACCTTC. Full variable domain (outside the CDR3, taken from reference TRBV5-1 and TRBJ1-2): KAGVTQTPRYLIKTRGQQVTLSCSPISGHRSVSWYQQTPGQGLQFLFEYFSETQRNKGNFPGRFSGRQFSNSRSEMNVSTLELGDSALYLCASMTDPLANYGYTFGSGTRLTVV.

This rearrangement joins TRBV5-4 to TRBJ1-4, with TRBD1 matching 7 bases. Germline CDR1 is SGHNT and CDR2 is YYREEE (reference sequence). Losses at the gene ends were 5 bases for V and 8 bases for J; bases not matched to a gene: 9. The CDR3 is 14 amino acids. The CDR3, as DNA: TGTGCCAGCAGTCCAGGGGGGCCTGACGAAAAACTGTTTTTT. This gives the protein CASSPGGPDEKLFF.

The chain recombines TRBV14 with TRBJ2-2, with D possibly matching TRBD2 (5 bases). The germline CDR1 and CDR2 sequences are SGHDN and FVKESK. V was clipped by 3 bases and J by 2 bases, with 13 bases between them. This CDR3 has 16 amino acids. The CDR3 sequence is CASSQVSGFNTGELFF. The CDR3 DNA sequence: TGTGCCAGCAGCCAGGTCTCGGGGTTCAACACCGGGGAGCTGTTTTTT. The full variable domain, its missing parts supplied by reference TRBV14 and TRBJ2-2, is EAGVTQFPSHSVIEKGQTVTLRCDPISGHDNLYWYRRVMGKEIKFLLHFVKESKQDESGMPNNRFLAERTGGTYSTLKVQPAELEDSGVYFCASSQVSGFNTGELFFGEGSRLTVL.

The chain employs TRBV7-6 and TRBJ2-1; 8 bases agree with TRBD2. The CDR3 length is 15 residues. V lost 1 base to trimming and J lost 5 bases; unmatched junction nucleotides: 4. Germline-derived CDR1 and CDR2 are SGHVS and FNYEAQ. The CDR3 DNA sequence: TGTGCCAGCAGCTTAGTAGCGGGGACTAACAATGAGCAGTTCTTC. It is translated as CASSLVAGTNNEQFF.

Here the CDR3 reads CSYNRGAGELFF. The DNA for the CDR3 is TGCAGCTACAATAGGGGGGCCGGGGAGCTGTTTTTT. The V call is TRBV29-1, the J call TRBJ2-2; D tentatively fits TRBD1 or TRBD2 (6 bases each). This CDR3 is built from 12 residues. Trimming left V 8 bases short and J 6 bases short, with 13 bases between. Germline assignment: CDR1 SQVTM and CDR2 ANQGSEA.

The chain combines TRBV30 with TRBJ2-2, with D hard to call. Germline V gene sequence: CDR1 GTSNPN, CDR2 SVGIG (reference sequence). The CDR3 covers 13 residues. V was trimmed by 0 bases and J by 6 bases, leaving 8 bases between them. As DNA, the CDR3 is TGTGCCTGGAGTGTATTGAGCGCCGGGGAGCTGTTTTTT. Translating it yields CAWSVLSAGELFF.

The CDR3 DNA is TGCAGCGTTGAAGCTGACAGGGCCTATGGCTACACCTTC. Its protein product is CSVEADRAYGYTF. The V call is TRBV29-1, the J call TRBJ1-2; 7 bases map to TRBD1. Looked up from germline, CDR1 is SQVTM and CDR2 is ANQGSEA. The CDR3 sequence is 13 residues long. Trimming cost V 1 base and J 4 bases; bases outside gene matches: 3.

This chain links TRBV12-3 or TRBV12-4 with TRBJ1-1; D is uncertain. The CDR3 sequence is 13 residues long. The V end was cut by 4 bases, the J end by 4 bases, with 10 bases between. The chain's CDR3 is CASSSDPLTEAFF. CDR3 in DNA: TGTGCCAGCAGTTCTGACCCCCTCACTGAAGCTTTCTTT.

The CDR3 loop is CASSESGKRDGYTF. The CDR3 DNA follows: TGTGCCAGCAGTGAAAGCGGTAAAAGAGACGGCTACACCTTC. The V and J genes are TRBV6-1 and TRBJ1-2; D gene unclear. Germline assignment: CDR1 MNHNS and CDR2 SASEGT. Trimming took off 2 bases at V and 8 bases at J, with 15 bases between the two ends. This CDR3 contains 14 residues.

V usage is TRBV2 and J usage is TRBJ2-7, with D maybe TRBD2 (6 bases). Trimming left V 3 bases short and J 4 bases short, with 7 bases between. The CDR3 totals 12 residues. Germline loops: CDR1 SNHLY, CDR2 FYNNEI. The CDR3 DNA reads TGTGCCAGCAGTGACGGGAGTTACGAGCAGTACTTC. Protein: CASSDGSYEQYF.

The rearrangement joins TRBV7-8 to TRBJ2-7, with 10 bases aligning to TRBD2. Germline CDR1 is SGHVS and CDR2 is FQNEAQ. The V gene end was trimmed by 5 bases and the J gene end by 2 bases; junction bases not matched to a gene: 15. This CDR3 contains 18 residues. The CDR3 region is CASSALGRGTSVTYEQYF. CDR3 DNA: TGTGCCAGCAGCGCCCTAGGACGGGGGACTAGCGTAACCTACGAGCAGTACTTC. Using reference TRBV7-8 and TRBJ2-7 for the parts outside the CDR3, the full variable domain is GAGVSQSPRYKVAKRGQDVALRCDPISGHVSLFWYQQALGQGPEFLTYFQNEAQLDKSGLPSDRFFAERPEGSVSTLKIQRTQQEDSAVYLCASSALGRGTSVTYEQYFGPGTRLTVT.

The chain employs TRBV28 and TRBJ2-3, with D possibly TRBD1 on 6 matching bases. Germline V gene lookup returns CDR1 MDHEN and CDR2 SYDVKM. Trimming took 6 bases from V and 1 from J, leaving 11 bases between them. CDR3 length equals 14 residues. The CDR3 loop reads CASSLRQGTDTQYF. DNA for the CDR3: TGTGCCAGCAGCCTAAGACAGGGCACAGATACGCAGTATTTT.

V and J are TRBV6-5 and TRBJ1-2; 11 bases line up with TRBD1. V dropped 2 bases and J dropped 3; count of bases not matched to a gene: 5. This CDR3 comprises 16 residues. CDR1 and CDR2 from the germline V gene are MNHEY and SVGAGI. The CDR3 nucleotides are TGTGCCAGCAGTTACACAGGACAGGGGGCTTACTATGGCTACACCTTC. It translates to CASSYTGQGAYYGYTF.

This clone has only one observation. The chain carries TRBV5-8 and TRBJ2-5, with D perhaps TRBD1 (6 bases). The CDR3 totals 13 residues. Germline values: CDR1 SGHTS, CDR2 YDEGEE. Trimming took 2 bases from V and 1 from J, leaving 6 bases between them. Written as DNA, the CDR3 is TGTGCCAGCAGCTTACAGGGCCAAGAGACCCAGTACTTC. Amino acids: CASSLQGQETQYF.

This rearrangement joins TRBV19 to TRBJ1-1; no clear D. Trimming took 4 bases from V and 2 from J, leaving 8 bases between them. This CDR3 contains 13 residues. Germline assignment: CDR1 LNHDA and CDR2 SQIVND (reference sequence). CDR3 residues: CASSKLGNTEAFF. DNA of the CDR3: TGTGCCAGTAGTAAACTCGGAAACACTGAAGCTTTCTTT.

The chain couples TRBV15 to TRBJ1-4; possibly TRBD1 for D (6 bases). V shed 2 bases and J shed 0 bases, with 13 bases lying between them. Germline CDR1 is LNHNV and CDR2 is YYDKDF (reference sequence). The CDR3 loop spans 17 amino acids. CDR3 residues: CATSRTRGWATNEKLFF. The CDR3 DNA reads TGTGCCACCAGCAGAACCAGGGGTTGGGCAACTAATGAAAAACTGTTTTTT.

The CDR3 loop reads CASSLDRTGDTGELFF. The CDR3 bases are TGTGCCAGCAGCTTAGACAGGACAGGCGACACCGGGGAGCTGTTTTTT. The rearrangement uses TRBV13 and TRBJ2-2, with 7 bases identical to TRBD1. Per the germline V gene, CDR1 is PRHDT and CDR2 is FYEKMQ (reference sequence). V was pared by 1 base and J by 3 bases, with 5 bases of the junction left unmatched. The CDR3 length is 16 residues. The full variable domain, rest sourced from reference TRBV13 and TRBJ2-2, is AAGVIQSPRHLIKEKRETATLKCYPIPRHDTVYWYQQGPGQDPQFLISFYEKMQSDKGSIPDRFSAQQFSDYHSELNMSSLELGDSALYFCASSLDRTGDTGELFFGEGSRLTVL.

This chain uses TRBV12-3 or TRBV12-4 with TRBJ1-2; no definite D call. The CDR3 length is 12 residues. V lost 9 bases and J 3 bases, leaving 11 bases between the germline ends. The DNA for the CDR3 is TGTGCCAGTGCAGTATTGGACTATGGCTACACCTTC. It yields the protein CASAVLDYGYTF.